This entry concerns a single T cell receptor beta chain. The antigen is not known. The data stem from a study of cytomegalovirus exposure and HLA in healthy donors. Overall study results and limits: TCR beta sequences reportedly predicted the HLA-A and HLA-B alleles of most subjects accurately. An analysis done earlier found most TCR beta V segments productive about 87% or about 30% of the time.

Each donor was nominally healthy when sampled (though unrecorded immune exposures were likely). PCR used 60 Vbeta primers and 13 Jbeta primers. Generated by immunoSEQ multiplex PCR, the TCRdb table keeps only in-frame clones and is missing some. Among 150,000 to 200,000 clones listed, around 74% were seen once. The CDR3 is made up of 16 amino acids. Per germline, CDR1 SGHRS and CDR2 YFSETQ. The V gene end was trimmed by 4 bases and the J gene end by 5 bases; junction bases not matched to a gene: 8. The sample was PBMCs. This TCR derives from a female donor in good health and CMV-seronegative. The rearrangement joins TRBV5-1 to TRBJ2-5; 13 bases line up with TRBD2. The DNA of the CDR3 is TGCGCCAGCAGCCGAGGGACTAGCGGGATCGTGGAGACCCAGTACTTC. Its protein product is CASSRGTSGIVETQYF. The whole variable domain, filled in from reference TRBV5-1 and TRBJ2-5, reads KAGVTQTPRYLIKTRGQQVTLSCSPISGHRSVSWYQQTPGQGLQFLFEYFSETQRNKGNFPGRFSGRQFSNSRSEMNVSTLELGDSALYLCASSRGTSGIVETQYFGPGTRLLVL.